Listed below are T cell receptor beta chains from one sample, sequenced in a study of blood T cell repertoires in COVID-19. This table comes from immunoSEQ multiplex PCR, and its TCRdb copy is limited to in-frame clones, with some not included. This repertoire shows approximately 90,000 clones, around 72% found once; its top ten account for roughly 14%. Specimen: peripheral blood. These receptor sequences come from a woman aged 80 or over with acute or convalescent COVID-19. Both conserved end residues are part of each CDR3. The D gene is left open where the match is weak. Size is omitted from some rows. Given values are once, few, many or a class for expanded clones.

TRBD2	NA	TRBJ2-5	TRBV12-3/TRBV12-4	TGTGCCGCGAGCGGGGGTTCTCAAGAGACCCAGTACTTC	CAASGGSQETQYF
TRBD1	NA	TRBJ1-2	TRBV6-5	TGTGCCAGCAGTTCGGGGGACAGAAACTATGGCTACACCTTC	CASSSGDRNYGYTF
TRBD2	NA	TRBJ2-7	TRBV9	TGTGCCAGCCCCACCCACGAGTGGGGGGGGGAGCAGTACTTC	CASPTHEWGGEQYF
TRBD1	NA	TRBJ2-3	TRBV6-6	TGTGCCAGCAGTTCCTCGGGACAGGGGTCAGATACGCAGTATTTT	CASSSSGQGSDTQYF
NA	once	TRBJ2-2	TRBV27	TGTGCCAGCCGACCGGGAAACACCGGGGAGCTGTTTTTT	CASRPGNTGELFF
TRBD2	NA	TRBJ2-2	TRBV19	TGTGCCAGTAGTAGGGGACTAGACCCTCCCGGGGAGCTGTTTTTT	CASSRGLDPPGELFF
NA	NA	TRBJ2-5	TRBV10-3	TGTGCCATCAGTGAGCACAGGGAAGAGACCCAGTACTTC	CAISEHREETQYF
NA	NA	TRBJ2-1	TRBV18	TGTGCCAGCTCACCACGACAGGCCTCCTACAATGAGCAGTTCTTC	CASSPRQASYNEQFF
NA	few	TRBJ1-2	TRBV5-1	TGCGCCAGCAGCTCAGGGGTCGATGGCTACACCTTC	CASSSGVDGYTF
TRBD1	NA	TRBJ1-5	TRBV5-6	TGTGCCAGCGGGACAGGGGGCCCGAGTGAGCCCCAGCATTTT	CASGTGGPSEPQHF
NA	NA	TRBJ1-1	TRBV4-3	TGCGCCAGCAGCCAAGGGTACAGAGGGACTGAAGCTTTCTTT	CASSQGYRGTEAFF
NA	NA	TRBJ2-1	TRBV7-2	TGTGCCAGCAGCCCACCCAAACTAGGCGGTGGGTACAATGAGCAGTTCTTC	CASSPPKLGGGYNEQFF
NA	NA	TRBJ1-5	TRBV28	TGTGCCAGCAGTTTTTCAGGGGCTGCTCAGCCCCAGCATTTT	CASSFSGAAQPQHF
NA	NA	TRBJ2-4	TRBV7-8	TGTGCCAGCAGTCCCGGGACTAACATTCAGTACTTC	CASSPGTNIQYF
TRBD1	NA	TRBJ1-3	TRBV7-2	TGTGCCAGCAGCCGGACAGGGGGCGAAGGAAACACCATATATTTT	CASSRTGGEGNTIYF
NA	NA	TRBJ1-2	TRBV6-6	TGTGCCAGCAGTTACTCGAAGACAATCCATGGCTACACCTTC	CASSYSKTIHGYTF
NA	NA	TRBJ1-2	TRBV5-3	TGTGCCAGAAACCTCGGACAGAGTAACTATGGCTACACCTTC	CARNLGQSNYGYTF
TRBD1	NA	TRBJ1-2	TRBV2	TGTGCCAGCAGGGCAGGGGGAGGTGGCTACACCTTC	CASRAGGGGYTF
NA	NA	TRBJ2-3	TRBV9	TGTGCCAGCAGCGTAGGGAGACTAGATACGCAGTATTTT	CASSVGRLDTQYF
TRBD2	few	TRBJ2-5	TRBV6-2/TRBV6-3	TGTGCCAGCAGTTACGGTCTAGCGGGGTCAATCGGGGAGACCCAGTACTTC	CASSYGLAGSIGETQYF
NA	NA	TRBJ1-2	TRBV9	TGTGCCAGCAGCGTAAGGGACAAAAATGGCTACACCTTC	CASSVRDKNGYTF
TRBD1	NA	TRBJ2-1	TRBV5-1	TGCGCCAGCAGCTTCCGGGACCGGACAGGGTACAATGAGCAGTTCTTC	CASSFRDRTGYNEQFF
NA	NA	TRBJ1-5	TRBV27	TGTGCCAGTGGCAGGGGCGGCAATCAGCCCCAGCATTTT	CASGRGGNQPQHF
NA	NA	TRBJ1-3	TRBV5-1	TGCGCCAGCAGCTTGGCTGGGCCCTCCTCTGGAAACACCATATATTTT	CASSLAGPSSGNTIYF
NA	NA	TRBJ1-1	TRBV6-5	TGTGCCAGCAGTTACTTACCCGGGAACACTGAAGCTTTCTTT	CASSYLPGNTEAFF
NA	NA	TRBJ1-2	TRBV4-3	TGCGCCAGCAGCCAAGAGGGCAGGCCAGCTAACTATGGCTACACCTTC	CASSQEGRPANYGYTF
TRBD1	NA	TRBJ2-7	TRBV19	TGTGCCAGTAGTATTGGGACAGTCTACGAGCAGTACTTC	CASSIGTVYEQYF
NA	NA	TRBJ1-1	TRBV7-8	TGTGCCAGCAGCTTAGTCTCGGGGGGCACTGAAGCTTTCTTT	CASSLVSGGTEAFF
NA	NA	TRBJ1-1	TRBV6-1	TGTGCCAGCAGTGAAGCACGGGGAACTGAAGCTTTCTTT	CASSEARGTEAFF
TRBD2	NA	TRBJ2-7	TRBV5-4	TGTGCCAGCAGCCCCGGGGGGAGCGCTGCCCCCTACGAGCAGTACTTC	CASSPGGSAAPYEQYF
NA	NA	TRBJ1-5	TRBV6-6	TGTGCCAGCAAAAAACAGGAATACTATTCCAATCAGCCCCAGCATTTT	CASKKQEYYSNQPQHF
NA	NA	TRBJ1-1	TRBV5-1	TGCGCCAGCAGCTTGGCACTTTTGAGGAACACTGAAGCTTTCTTT	CASSLALLRNTEAFF
NA	NA	TRBJ1-1	TRBV10-3	TGTGCCATTTCCCCTGCGGACACTGAAGCTTTCTTT	CAISPADTEAFF
TRBD1	NA	TRBJ2-7	TRBV19	TGTGCCAGTAGTATCGGGACAGGGAGCTCCTACGAGCAGTACTTC	CASSIGTGSSYEQYF
TRBD2	NA	TRBJ2-5	TRBV5-5	TGTGCCAGCAGCAGAGCCGGGACTAGCGGGGTTTGGACCCAGTACTTC	CASSRAGTSGVWTQYF
NA	NA	TRBJ1-2	TRBV2	TGTGCCAGCAGAGGGGACATTCTCCTCTATGGCTACACCTTC	CASRGDILLYGYTF
NA	NA	TRBJ1-2	TRBV14	TGTGCCAGCAGCCAAGTTTCCAGGGATGCTGGCTACACCTTC	CASSQVSRDAGYTF
NA	many	TRBJ2-7	TRBV2	TGTGCCAGCAAGTTATCGGGTGTCGCCTACGAGCAGTACTTC	CASKLSGVAYEQYF
NA	NA	TRBJ1-5	TRBV19	TGTGCCAGTAGTACTCGGAGGGGTGGGGAAAGCAATCAGCCCCAGCATTTT	CASSTRRGGESNQPQHF
TRBD1	few	TRBJ2-6	TRBV7-6	TGTGCCAGCAGCTTAAAGGCAGGGGGCCTGATCGAGGCCAACGTCCTGACTTTC	CASSLKAGGLIEANVLTF
TRBD1	NA	TRBJ2-7	TRBV27	TGTGCCAGCAGCTCGCCCTCGGCACAGGGGGTGCGCGAGCAGTACTTC	CASSSPSAQGVREQYF
TRBD2	NA	TRBJ2-7	TRBV7-2	TGTGCCAGCAGCTTCTCACTAGCGGGGGGCGAGCAGTACTTC	CASSFSLAGGEQYF
TRBD1	few	TRBJ2-2	TRBV5-1	TGCGCCAGCAGCTTGAGAGACAGGGTTGGAACCGGGGAGCTGTTTTTT	CASSLRDRVGTGELFF
TRBD1	NA	TRBJ1-1	TRBV10-3	TGTGCCATCAGTGACACAGGGGGAGACATCATCCCCCGAGCTTTCTTT	CAISDTGGDIIPRAFF